These T cell receptor beta chains were read from a single sample in a study of chemoradiotherapy in HPV16-positive cancers. Repertoires were generated with immunoSEQ multiplex PCR, while TCRdb's copy carries only in-frame clones and drops some. The sample carries under 40,000 clones, around 89% recorded once. The sequences come from blood, collected from a patient who underwent chemoradiotherapy. These receptors were taken from a human donor with HPV-associated anogenital cancer. Both conserved end residues are part of each CDR3. The D gene is left open where the match is weak. Size values are once, few and many counts, or a class for expanded clones, and some rows have none.

clone_size: -; d_call: -; v_call: TRBV2; j_call: TRBJ1-4; cdr3_nt: TGTGCCAGCAGTGAGATCACGGGGGGGCGGGAAAAACTGTTTTTT; cdr3_aa: CASSEITGGREKLFF
clone_size: -; d_call: TRBD1; v_call: TRBV6-1; j_call: TRBJ1-4; cdr3_nt: TGTGCCAGCAGCGGACGGACAGGGGGAGGAGAAAAACTGTTTTTT; cdr3_aa: CASSGRTGGGEKLFF
clone_size: -; d_call: TRBD2; v_call: TRBV6-1; j_call: TRBJ2-2; cdr3_nt: TGTGCCAGCAGTGAATCATTAGCGGGACTCACATATTCCACCGGGGAGCTGTTTTTT; cdr3_aa: CASSESLAGLTYSTGELFF
clone_size: -; d_call: -; v_call: TRBV6-5; j_call: TRBJ2-7; cdr3_nt: TGTGCCAGCAGTTTACTCGAAAAGGGCGAGCAGTACTTC; cdr3_aa: CASSLLEKGEQYF
clone_size: -; d_call: -; v_call: TRBV6-5; j_call: TRBJ1-1; cdr3_nt: TGTGCCAGCAGTCAAGACAGGATGAACACTGAAGCTTTCTTT; cdr3_aa: CASSQDRMNTEAFF
clone_size: once; d_call: -; v_call: TRBV9; j_call: TRBJ2-2; cdr3_nt: TGTGCCAGCAGCGTAACCCCGGGGACCGCGAACACCGGGGAGCTGTTTTTT; cdr3_aa: CASSVTPGTANTGELFF
clone_size: -; d_call: TRBD2; v_call: TRBV2; j_call: TRBJ2-1; cdr3_nt: TGTGCCAGCATGGGGACTAGCGGGACGAATGAGCAGTTCTTC; cdr3_aa: CASMGTSGTNEQFF
clone_size: -; d_call: -; v_call: TRBV5-4; j_call: TRBJ1-4; cdr3_nt: TGTGCCAGCAGCCCGTCGGGGCAGGGGCAAGGAAAACTGTTTTTT; cdr3_aa: CASSPSGQGQGKLFF
clone_size: -; d_call: -; v_call: TRBV6-1; j_call: TRBJ2-7; cdr3_nt: TGTGCCGCCAAATCGGGGAATTCCTACGAGCAGTACTTC; cdr3_aa: CAAKSGNSYEQYF
clone_size: -; d_call: -; v_call: TRBV2; j_call: TRBJ2-2; cdr3_nt: TGTGCCAGCAGTGTTGGATCGAACACCGGGGAGCTGTTTTTT; cdr3_aa: CASSVGSNTGELFF
clone_size: -; d_call: TRBD1; v_call: TRBV4-2; j_call: TRBJ2-2; cdr3_nt: TGTGCCAGCAGCCAAGCTAAGGGGGCGGACACCGGGGAGCTGTTTTTT; cdr3_aa: CASSQAKGADTGELFF
clone_size: -; d_call: -; v_call: TRBV10-3; j_call: TRBJ1-2; cdr3_nt: TGTGCCATCACGGGCATGGACTATGGCTACACCTTC; cdr3_aa: CAITGMDYGYTF
clone_size: -; d_call: -; v_call: TRBV7-8; j_call: TRBJ2-1; cdr3_nt: TGTGCCAGCAGCTTATATACGGGGGGCTTGTACAATGAGCAGTTCTTC; cdr3_aa: CASSLYTGGLYNEQFF
clone_size: once; d_call: -; v_call: TRBV5-8; j_call: TRBJ1-3; cdr3_nt: TGTGCCAGCAGCTTACCCGGAAACACCATATATTTT; cdr3_aa: CASSLPGNTIYF
clone_size: -; d_call: -; v_call: TRBV4-3; j_call: TRBJ2-2; cdr3_nt: TGCGCCAGCAGCCATCCTATGGAACTAACCAACACCGGGGAGCTGTTTTTT; cdr3_aa: CASSHPMELTNTGELFF
clone_size: -; d_call: -; v_call: TRBV7-2; j_call: TRBJ2-7; cdr3_nt: TGTGCCAGCAGCTTAGATGGACACCTTGGTCCCTACGAGCAGTACTTC; cdr3_aa: CASSLDGHLGPYEQYF
clone_size: -; d_call: -; v_call: TRBV14; j_call: TRBJ2-1; cdr3_nt: TGTGCCAGCAGCCAACATACAGGGTCATACAATGAGCAGTTCTTC; cdr3_aa: CASSQHTGSYNEQFF
clone_size: -; d_call: -; v_call: TRBV5-1; j_call: TRBJ1-2; cdr3_nt: TGCGCCAGCAGCCCAGAGGAAAGGCCTTATGGCTACACCTTC; cdr3_aa: CASSPEERPYGYTF
clone_size: once; d_call: -; v_call: TRBV18; j_call: TRBJ1-5; cdr3_nt: TGTGCCAGCTCACCACGACAGAACAATCAGCCCCAGCATTTT; cdr3_aa: CASSPRQNNQPQHF
clone_size: -; d_call: -; v_call: TRBV11-2; j_call: TRBJ2-5; cdr3_nt: TGTGCCAGCAGCTTAGGGAGGGGGGGGCCTATCGAGACCCAGTACTTC; cdr3_aa: CASSLGRGGPIETQYF
clone_size: -; d_call: TRBD1; v_call: TRBV6-6; j_call: TRBJ2-7; cdr3_nt: TGTGCCAGCAGTTGGGGACAGGACGAGCAGTACTTC; cdr3_aa: CASSWGQDEQYF
clone_size: -; d_call: TRBD1; v_call: TRBV6-5; j_call: TRBJ1-5; cdr3_nt: TGTGCCAGCAGTCCACAGGGGGGACAGCCCCAGCATTTT; cdr3_aa: CASSPQGGQPQHF